The source of this T cell receptor (beta chain) is a study of T cell responses to AZD1222 COVID-19 vaccine (dated by TCRdb to 2020 to 2022). Regarding the complete study: AZD1222 recipients whose second dose came at about 4 weeks and those whose second dose came at about 12 weeks were combined into one group, since spike-specific TCR depth and breadth did not differ between the two schedules. TCR sequencing was performed for 233 trial participants, of whom about 200 were given two doses of AZD1222 and some 26 were given two doses of MenACWY control vaccine. Trial participants were enrolled by age into 18-55, 56-69 and 70-plus year subgroups, with roughly 160, 29 and 62 TCR-sequenced participants respectively.

Paper-wide results and their limitations: Reportedly, almost half of the unique spike-specific TCRs recognized epitopes lying outside the regions that are mutated in the B.1.351 and B.1.1.7 variants. Because no samples from the day 14 peak response were available, repertoires could be characterized only after the peak T cell response. The 56-69-year group was small, and its depth increase did not reach significance, likely because of low power. Conclusions about previously exposed vaccinees were limited because only six or seven AZD1222 recipients were SARS-CoV-2 seropositive at baseline. Participants were mostly white British and included more females than males, and it was suggested by the authors that clonal diversity may have been underestimated. Spike-specific TCR breadth and depth rose significantly after two AZD1222 doses compared with day 0 and with MenACWY recipients. Vaccine-associated CD4 TCRs spanned the whole spike protein, with dominant responses in regions 160-218 and 743-854.

This clone was found a few times. Its target antigen remains unknown. Per-nucleotide qualities are absent, and no much larger clonotype sits a single base away. Reading the label with the study, this specimen's time point is: baseline before first vaccination. The vaccinee samples were drawn from two UK trials, COV001 and COV002, one of which was a single-blind randomized controlled phase 2/3 trial testing AZD1222 (ChAdOx1 nCoV-19) in healthy adults. Trial participant PBMC samples were collected at day 0 and day 28 after the second dose for TCRbeta chain sequencing. The CDR3 covers 14 residues, taking in both the cysteine and the phenylalanine. Only the CDR3 DNA stays, 42 bases, in frame from base 1. Via the germline V gene, CDR1 is MNHNS and CDR2 SASEGT. V sheds 3 bases and J sheds 2 bases, leaving 11 bases between their ends. The CDR3 regions of human TCRbeta chains were analyzed by immunosequencing. As for how the authors treated the data: Repertoire TCRs were checked for matches against a reference library of SARS-CoV-2-specific TCRs that had been generated using the MIRA antigen-specificity platform. Breadth was defined as the fraction of unique TCRs that were SARS-CoV-2-associated, and depth was defined as the fraction of total T cells that were SARS-CoV-2-associated. Using the MIRA data, each spike-specific TCR was assigned both to the spike region to which the TCR was reactive and to a CD4 or CD8 class. Log10-transformed breadth and depth values were compared by one-way ANOVA with Sidak's multiple comparisons tests. In its TCRdb copy, this immuneACCESS table keeps in-frame sequences only and misses some clones. Where compared with another copy, unresolved V genes explain less than half of these, and the others have no known cause. The DNA was the basis for D and trimming; V, J and clone size are from that table. This sample gives around 72,000 clones in total; around 87% of them show up just once. More than 20% of the sample is held by the ten biggest clonotypes.

This material consisted of peripheral blood, taken on day 0 of AZD1222 vaccination. This TCR derives from an adult in good health. This receptor chain uses TRBV6-1 and TRBJ2-7; no confident D gene assignment can be made. The sequenced DNA: TGTGCCAGCAGTGACCTTATATTCCCCTACGAGCAGTACTTC. Translated, it gives CASSDLIFPYEQYF.